A single TCR beta chain is shown here with its context. Its antigen is still unknown. This entry is derived from a study of beta chain features in type 1 diabetes. Study-wide background: Healthy donors, compared against patients, showed similar age, gender and cell yields. Study-level findings and limits: Moderate but significant shortening of TCRB CDR3s was recorded in all four CD4+ subsets from Type 1 diabetes patients.

Germline V lookup: CDR1 SEHNR, CDR2 FQNEAQ (reference sequence). The CDR3 is 15 residues long. With V trimmed by 4 bases and J by 8 bases, 11 bases remained unmatched. Every isolated RNA sample was fully reverse transcribed, so sequencing captured expressed TCRB transcripts. Here immunoSEQ multiplex PCR was the method, and the copy in TCRdb shows in-frame clones only, minus some. The table lists hundreds of thousands of clones, around an eighth of them singletons. This TCR derives from a man aged 18-30 years in good health. The rearrangement joins TRBV7-9 to TRBJ2-1, with TRBD1 matching 7 bases. Sample: naive CD4+ T cells from blood. The chain's CDR3 is CASSSDRASRDEQFF. CDR3 DNA sequence: TGTGCCAGCAGCTCCGACAGGGCATCAAGGGATGAGCAGTTCTTC.